Listed below are T cell receptor beta chains from one sample, sequenced in a study of blood T cell repertoires in COVID-19. Method: immunoSEQ multiplex PCR; TCRdb's copy keeps in-frame clones and lacks some. In the table there are under 200,000 clones, less than 90% of which are singletons. The specimen was PBMCs or T cells enriched from blood (not recorded which). Receptors originate from a woman aged 45-60 years who had recovered from COVID-19. Each CDR3 is given with its conserved first and last residue. Fields, in order: CDR3 protein, CDR3 DNA, D gene, clone size, V gene, J gene. The D gene is left open where the match is weak. The listing skips clone size in some rows; elsewhere it reads once, few, many or a size class.

CDR3aa: CASSPRVSNEKLFF
CDR3nt: TGTGCCAGCAGCCCACGGGTGTCTAATGAAAAACTGTTTTTT
d_gene: -
abundance: -
v_gene: TRBV2
j_gene: TRBJ1-4

CDR3aa: CASSQDGRLAGLPTEAFF
CDR3nt: TGTGCCAGCAGCCAAGACGGCAGATTAGCGGGACTACCCACTGAAGCTTTCTTT
d_gene: -
abundance: -
v_gene: TRBV4-2
j_gene: TRBJ1-1

CDR3aa: CASSEPILNTEAFF
CDR3nt: TGTGCCAGCAGTGAGCCTATACTGAACACTGAAGCTTTCTTT
d_gene: -
abundance: few
v_gene: TRBV2
j_gene: TRBJ1-1

CDR3aa: CASSPRLAGGATRGGELFF
CDR3nt: TGCGCCAGCAGCCCACGACTAGCGGGAGGTGCTACAAGGGGCGGGGAGCTGTTTTTT
d_gene: TRBD2
abundance: -
v_gene: TRBV4-1
j_gene: TRBJ2-2

CDR3aa: CASSLASGGNSPLHF
CDR3nt: TGTGCCAGCAGCTTAGCGTCCGGGGGGAATTCACCCCTCCACTTT
d_gene: -
abundance: -
v_gene: TRBV7-9
j_gene: TRBJ1-6

CDR3aa: CASSSNYEQYF
CDR3nt: TGTGCCAGCAGCTCCAACTACGAGCAGTACTTC
d_gene: -
abundance: once
v_gene: TRBV5-6
j_gene: TRBJ2-7

CDR3aa: CASSYLGSQEQYF
CDR3nt: TGTGCCAGCAGCTACCTCGGGAGTCAAGAGCAGTACTTC
d_gene: -
abundance: once
v_gene: TRBV7-9
j_gene: TRBJ2-7

CDR3aa: CASSLSGSTDTQYF
CDR3nt: TGTGCCAGCAGCTTAAGCGGGAGCACAGATACGCAGTATTTT
d_gene: -
abundance: -
v_gene: TRBV9
j_gene: TRBJ2-3

CDR3aa: CASTTRTGGKTEAFF
CDR3nt: TGTGCCAGTACTACGCGGACGGGAGGGAAAACTGAAGCTTTCTTT
d_gene: -
abundance: -
v_gene: TRBV19
j_gene: TRBJ1-1

CDR3aa: CASSPGTRHPSTDTQYF
CDR3nt: TGTGCCAGCAGCCCCGGGACTAGACATCCTAGCACAGATACGCAGTATTTT
d_gene: TRBD2
abundance: -
v_gene: TRBV11-2
j_gene: TRBJ2-3

CDR3aa: CASSLGGLAVNEQFF
CDR3nt: TGTGCCAGCAGCTTAGGGGGACTAGCGGTCAATGAGCAGTTCTTC
d_gene: TRBD2
abundance: -
v_gene: TRBV7-6
j_gene: TRBJ2-1

CDR3aa: CASSLGGLNTGELFF
CDR3nt: TGTGCCAGCAGCTTAGGGGGCCTGAACACCGGGGAGCTGTTTTTT
d_gene: -
abundance: -
v_gene: TRBV7-9
j_gene: TRBJ2-2

CDR3aa: CASSPRDRLFEQYF
CDR3nt: TGCGCCAGCAGCCCGCGGGACAGGCTATTCGAGCAGTACTTC
d_gene: TRBD1
abundance: -
v_gene: TRBV5-1
j_gene: TRBJ2-7

CDR3aa: CASSPDRGKEAGANVLTF
CDR3nt: TGTGCCAGCAGCCCGGACAGGGGCAAGGAGGCTGGGGCCAACGTCCTGACTTTC
d_gene: TRBD1
abundance: -
v_gene: TRBV7-9
j_gene: TRBJ2-6

CDR3aa: CSVETLRDLNTEAFF
CDR3nt: TGCAGCGTTGAAACTCTCAGGGATTTGAACACTGAAGCTTTCTTT
d_gene: -
abundance: -
v_gene: TRBV29-1
j_gene: TRBJ1-1

CDR3aa: CASSPPRDRGVKFEQYF
CDR3nt: TGTGCCAGCAGCCCTCCGAGAGACAGGGGGGTAAAGTTTGAGCAGTACTTC
d_gene: TRBD1
abundance: -
v_gene: TRBV5-4
j_gene: TRBJ2-7

CDR3aa: CASSLAGAFNNEQFF
CDR3nt: TGTGCCAGCAGCCTAGCGGGGGCTTTTAACAATGAGCAGTTCTTC
d_gene: TRBD2
abundance: -
v_gene: TRBV7-2
j_gene: TRBJ2-1

CDR3aa: CASSQEITGGNNEQFF
CDR3nt: TGCGCCAGCAGCCAAGAAATCACAGGGGGCAACAATGAGCAGTTCTTC
d_gene: TRBD1
abundance: once
v_gene: TRBV4-1
j_gene: TRBJ2-1

CDR3aa: CASSWDRGQSVTEAFF
CDR3nt: TGTGCCAGTAGCTGGGACAGGGGGCAATCGGTCACTGAAGCTTTCTTT
d_gene: TRBD1
abundance: few
v_gene: TRBV19
j_gene: TRBJ1-1

CDR3aa: CASRGSTRTEAFF
CDR3nt: TGTGCCAGCCGAGGGTCTACTCGGACTGAAGCTTTCTTT
d_gene: -
abundance: -
v_gene: TRBV12-3/TRBV12-4
j_gene: TRBJ1-1

CDR3aa: CASSLDGSTKNIQYF
CDR3nt: TGTGCCAGCTCACTAGACGGGTCTACCAAAAACATTCAGTACTTC
d_gene: -
abundance: -
v_gene: TRBV18
j_gene: TRBJ2-4

CDR3aa: CASSLGPGRVTDTQYF
CDR3nt: TGCGCCAGCAGCTTGGGTCCAGGGAGGGTAACAGATACGCAGTATTTT
d_gene: TRBD2
abundance: -
v_gene: TRBV5-1
j_gene: TRBJ2-3

CDR3aa: CASSPPGGDTQYF
CDR3nt: TGTGCCAGCTCACCTCCAGGGGGGGATACGCAGTATTTT
d_gene: -
abundance: -
v_gene: TRBV18
j_gene: TRBJ2-3

CDR3aa: CASSPGLADQYEQYF
CDR3nt: TGTGCCAGCAGCCCGGGACTAGCTGACCAATACGAGCAGTACTTC
d_gene: TRBD2
abundance: -
v_gene: TRBV5-4
j_gene: TRBJ2-7

CDR3aa: CASSLARTAASTDTQYF
CDR3nt: TGTGCCAGCAGCTTGGCCCGGACAGCCGCTAGCACAGATACGCAGTATTTT
d_gene: -
abundance: -
v_gene: TRBV5-8
j_gene: TRBJ2-3

CDR3aa: CSASGEGRGEAFF
CDR3nt: TGCAGTGCTAGTGGGGAAGGCAGGGGAGAAGCTTTCTTT
d_gene: -
abundance: -
v_gene: TRBV20-1
j_gene: TRBJ1-1

CDR3aa: CASSPHRGHNEQFF
CDR3nt: TGTGCCAGCTCACCTCACAGGGGCCACAATGAGCAGTTCTTC
d_gene: TRBD1
abundance: -
v_gene: TRBV18
j_gene: TRBJ2-1

CDR3aa: CATSRGQVEQFF
CDR3nt: TGTGCCACCAGCAGGGGACAGGTTGAGCAGTTCTTC
d_gene: TRBD1
abundance: few
v_gene: TRBV15
j_gene: TRBJ2-1

CDR3aa: CSVVRTGKSYEQYF
CDR3nt: TGCAGCGTTGTCCGGACAGGGAAATCCTACGAGCAGTACTTC
d_gene: TRBD1
abundance: -
v_gene: TRBV29-1
j_gene: TRBJ2-7